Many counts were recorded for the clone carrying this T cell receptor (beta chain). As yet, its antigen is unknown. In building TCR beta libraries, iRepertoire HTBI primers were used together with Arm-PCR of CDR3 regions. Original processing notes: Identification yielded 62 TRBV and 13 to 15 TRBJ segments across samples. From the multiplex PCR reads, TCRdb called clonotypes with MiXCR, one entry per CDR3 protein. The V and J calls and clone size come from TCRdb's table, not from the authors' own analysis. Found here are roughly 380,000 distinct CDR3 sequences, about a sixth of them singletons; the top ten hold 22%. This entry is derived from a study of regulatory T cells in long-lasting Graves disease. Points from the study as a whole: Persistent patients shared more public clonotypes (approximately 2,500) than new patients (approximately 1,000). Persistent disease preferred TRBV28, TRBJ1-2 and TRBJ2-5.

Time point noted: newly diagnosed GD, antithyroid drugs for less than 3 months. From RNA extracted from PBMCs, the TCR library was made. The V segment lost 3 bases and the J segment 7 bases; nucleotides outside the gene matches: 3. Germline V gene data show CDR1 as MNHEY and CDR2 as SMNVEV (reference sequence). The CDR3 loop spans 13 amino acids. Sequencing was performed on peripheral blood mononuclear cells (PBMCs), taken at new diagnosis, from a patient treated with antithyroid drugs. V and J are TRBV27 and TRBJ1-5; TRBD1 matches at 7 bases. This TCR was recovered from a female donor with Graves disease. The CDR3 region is CASSFKGAQPQHF. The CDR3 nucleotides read TGTGCCAGCAGTTTTAAGGGGGCACAGCCCCAGCATTTT.